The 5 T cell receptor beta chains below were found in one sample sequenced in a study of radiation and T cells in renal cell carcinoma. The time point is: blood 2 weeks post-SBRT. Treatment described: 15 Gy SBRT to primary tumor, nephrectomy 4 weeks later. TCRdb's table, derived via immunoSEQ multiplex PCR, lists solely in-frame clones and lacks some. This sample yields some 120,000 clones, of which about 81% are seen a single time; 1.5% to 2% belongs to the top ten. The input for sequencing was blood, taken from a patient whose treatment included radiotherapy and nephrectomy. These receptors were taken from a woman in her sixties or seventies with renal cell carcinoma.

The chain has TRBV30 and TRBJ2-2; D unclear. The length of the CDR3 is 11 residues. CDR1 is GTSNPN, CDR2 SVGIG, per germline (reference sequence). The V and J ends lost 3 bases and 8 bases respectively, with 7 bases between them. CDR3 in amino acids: CAWRLSGELFF. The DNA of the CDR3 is TGTGCCTGGAGACTCTCGGGGGAGCTGTTTTTT.

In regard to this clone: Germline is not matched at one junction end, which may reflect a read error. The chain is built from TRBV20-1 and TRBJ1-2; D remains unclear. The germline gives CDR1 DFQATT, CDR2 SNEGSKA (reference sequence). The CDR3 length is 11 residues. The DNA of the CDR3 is TGCAGTGCTAGAGATCCGCAGGCCGGCGTCTTC. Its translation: CSARDPQAGVF.

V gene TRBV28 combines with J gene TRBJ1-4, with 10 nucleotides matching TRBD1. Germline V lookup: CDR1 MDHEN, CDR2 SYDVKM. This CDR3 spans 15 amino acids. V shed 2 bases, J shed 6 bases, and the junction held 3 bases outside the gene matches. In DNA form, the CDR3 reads TGTGCCAGCAGTTTAGCCGGGACAGGGGATGAAAAACTGTTTTTT. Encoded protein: CASSLAGTGDEKLFF.

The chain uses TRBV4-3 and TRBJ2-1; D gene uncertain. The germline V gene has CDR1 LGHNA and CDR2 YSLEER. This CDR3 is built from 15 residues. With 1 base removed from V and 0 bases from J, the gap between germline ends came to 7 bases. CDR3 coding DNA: TGCGCCAGCAGCCAAGGGGCAGGCTCCTACAATGAGCAGTTCTTC. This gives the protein CASSQGAGSYNEQFF.

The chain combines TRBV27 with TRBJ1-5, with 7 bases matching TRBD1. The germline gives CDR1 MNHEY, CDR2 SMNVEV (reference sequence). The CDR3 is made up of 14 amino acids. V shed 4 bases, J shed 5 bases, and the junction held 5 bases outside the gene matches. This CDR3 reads CASSWGQGDQPQHF. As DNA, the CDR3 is TGTGCCAGCAGTTGGGGGCAGGGGGATCAGCCCCAGCATTTT.